This TCR beta chain was obtained from a study of blood T cell repertoires in COVID-19. The repertoire was sequenced with immunoSEQ multiplex PCR; TCRdb's copy has only in-frame clones and lacks some. The sample includes 300,000 or so clones, about 90% seen only once; the top ten take around 1.5%. This clone was observed a single time. CDR1 SGHTA and CDR2 FQGTGA come from the germline V gene. The CDR3 sequence is 16 residues long. The trim removed 4 bases at V and 0 bases at J, leaving 5 bases unmatched. The origin of this receptor is a middle-aged woman who had recovered from COVID-19. This chain connects TRBV7-3 to TRBJ2-1, with 8 bases aligning to TRBD2. Sequencing was done on a sample of peripheral blood. This CDR3 reads CASSSRGGSSYNEQFF. CDR3 coding DNA: TGTGCCAGCAGCTCCCGCGGGGGGAGCTCCTACAATGAGCAGTTCTTC.